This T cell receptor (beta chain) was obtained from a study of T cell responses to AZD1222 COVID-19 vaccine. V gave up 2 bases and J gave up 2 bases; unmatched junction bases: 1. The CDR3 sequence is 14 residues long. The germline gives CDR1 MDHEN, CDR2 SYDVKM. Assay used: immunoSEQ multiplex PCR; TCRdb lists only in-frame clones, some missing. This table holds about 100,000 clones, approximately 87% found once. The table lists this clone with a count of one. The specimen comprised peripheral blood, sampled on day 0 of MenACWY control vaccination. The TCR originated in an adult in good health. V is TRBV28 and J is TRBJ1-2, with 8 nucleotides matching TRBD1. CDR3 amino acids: CASSLRTGNYGYTF. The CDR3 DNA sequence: TGTGCCAGCAGTTTAAGGACAGGGAACTATGGCTACACCTTC.